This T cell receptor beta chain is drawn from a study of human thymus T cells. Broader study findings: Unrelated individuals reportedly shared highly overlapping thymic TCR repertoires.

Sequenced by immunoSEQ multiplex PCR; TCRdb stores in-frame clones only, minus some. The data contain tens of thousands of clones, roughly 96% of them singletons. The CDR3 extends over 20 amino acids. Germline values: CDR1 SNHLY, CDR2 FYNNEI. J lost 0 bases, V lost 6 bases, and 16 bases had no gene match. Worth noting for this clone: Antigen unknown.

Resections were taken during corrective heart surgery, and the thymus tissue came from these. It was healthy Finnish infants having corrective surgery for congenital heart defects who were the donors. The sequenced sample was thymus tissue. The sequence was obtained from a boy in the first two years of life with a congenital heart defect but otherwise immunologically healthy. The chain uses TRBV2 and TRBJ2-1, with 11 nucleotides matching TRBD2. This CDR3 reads CASSSGTSGQYLSSYNEQFF. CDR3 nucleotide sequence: TGTGCCAGCAGCTCCGGGACTAGCGGTCAATACCTGAGCTCCTACAATGAGCAGTTCTTC. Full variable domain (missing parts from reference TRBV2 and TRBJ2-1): EPEVTQTPSHQVTQMGQEVILRCVPISNHLYFYWYRQILGQKVEFLVSFYNNEISEKSEIFDDQFSVERPDGSNFTLKIRSTKLEDSAMYFCASSSGTSGQYLSSYNEQFFGPGTRLTVL.